This TCR beta chain came from a study of T cells in Graves' hyperthyroidism and ophthalmopathy. Study-wide context: The authors collected peripheral blood at initial diagnosis, before any treatment.

The CDR3 regions of TCR beta were amplified from RNA transcripts. Using the HTBI primer set, a first-round RT-PCR was run on the TCR CDR3. One entry per CDR3 protein, called by TCRdb with MiXCR from the multiplex PCR reads. The data show about 610,000 distinct CDR3 sequences, with around 16% seen just once and less than 3.5% held by the top ten. This clonotype was detected many times. As yet, its antigen is unknown. Patients were excluded because of uncontrolled infection, other autoimmune disease, pregnancy or lactation. Orbital computed tomography, thyroid ultrasound, serum thyroxine and TRAb, and clinical symptoms together informed the diagnoses. Study conclusions and caveats: Blood held most thyroid clonotypes expanded above 0.001 frequency.

This sequence was found in a middle-aged woman with Graves' ophthalmopathy. The sequencing input was blood.

CDR3 nucleotides: TGCAGTGCTACGCGTGCGCCGAAGACTAGCGAGTACTATACCTACGAGCAGTACTTC. This codes for CSATRAPKTSEYYTYEQYF. The rearrangement links TRBV20-1 to TRBJ2-7; the match to TRBD2 covers 8 bases. This CDR3 has 19 amino acids. Unmatched junction bases numbered 22, after V lost 4 bases and J lost 2 bases. Germline V gene lookup returns CDR1 DFQATT and CDR2 SNEGSKA (reference sequence).